This TCR beta chain emerged from a study of T-cell reconstitution after alpha-beta-depleted transplantation in children. The sample holds many counts of this clonotype. The TCRbeta library incorporated unique molecular identifiers. TCRdb re-analysed the PCR reads in MiXCR, keeping a single row per CDR3 protein. The sample has around 700,000 distinct CDR3 sequences; roughly 13% are singletons. Trimming cost V 3 bases and J 4 bases, with 4 bases left between them. CDR1 and CDR2 (germline): SGDLS, YYNGEE. The CDR3 has 11 residues. J is TRBJ1-1 and V is TRBV9, with no clear D. This clonotype was sampled from a girl aged 2-10 years with congenital amegakaryocytic thrombocytopenia, due to receive a stem cell transplant. The sequencing here drew on PBMCs, taken before TCRalphabeta/CD19-depleted stem cell transplant. The CDR3 DNA reads as TGTGCCAGCAGCGCCTCCACTGAAGCTTTCTTT. It yields the protein CASSASTEAFF. The variable domain in full, completed from reference TRBV9 and TRBJ1-1, reads DSGVTQTPKHLITATGQRVTLRCSPRSGDLSVYWYQQSLDQGLQFLIQYYNGEERAKGNILERFSAQQFPDLHSELNLSSLELGDSALYFCASSASTEAFFGQGTRLTVV.